The 2 T cell receptor beta chains reported below all come from one sample, sequenced in a study of Graves' ophthalmopathy and Graves' hyperthyroidism. The study amplified TCR beta CDR3 regions using RNA transcripts. HTBI primers served in a first-round RT-PCR, which a second-round multiplex PCR followed. Using its own MiXCR run on the multiplex PCR reads, TCRdb lists one record per CDR3 protein. The sample holds more than 300,000 distinct CDR3 sequences, roughly 15% seen once. Sequencing was carried out using peripheral blood. The receptors come from an adult woman with stable Graves' hyperthyroidism.

In this sample, this clonotype turned up a few times. The chain carries TRBV7-9 and TRBJ2-7; 8 positions agree with TRBD2. The junction had 6 bases not matched to a gene; V was cut back by 5 bases and J by 9 bases. CDR1 is SEHNR, CDR2 FQNEAQ, per germline (reference sequence). The length of the CDR3 is 12 residues. The CDR3, as DNA: TGTGCCAGCAGCCCGAGCGGGGGAGGGCAGTACTTC. Protein sequence: CASSPSGGGQYF. Complete variable domain (other parts from reference TRBV7-9 and TRBJ2-7): DTGVSQNPRHKITKRGQNVTFRCDPISEHNRLYWYRQTLGQGPEFLTYFQNEAQLEKSRLLSDRFSAERPKGSFSTLEIQRTEQGDSAMYLCASSPSGGGQYFGPGTRLTVT.

This clonotype was observed at least ten times. The gene calls are TRBV11-1 and TRBJ1-2; D remains ambiguous. The CDR3 sequence is 12 residues long. Trimming stripped 1 base from V and 7 bases from J, with 7 bases between. Germline V gene data show CDR1 as SGHAT and CDR2 as FQDESV (reference sequence). The CDR3 here is CASSLDSFGYTF. CDR3 DNA sequence: TGTGCCAGCAGCTTAGACAGCTTTGGCTACACCTTC.